The entry below describes one T cell receptor beta chain. This sample is part of a study of CD8 T cells in Susac syndrome. This CDR3 spans 16 amino acids. V was clipped by 4 bases and J by 4 bases; unmatched bases: 3. The germline gives CDR1 LGHNA, CDR2 YNFKEQ. Reverse transcription of about 0.5 to 1 ug RNA was carried out with random hexamers. TCRdb fed the immunoSEQ multiplex PCR reads into MiXCR, producing one record per CDR3 protein. The top ten clones hold roughly 0.12% of a sample with approximately 160,000 distinct CDR3 sequences, approximately 95% of them seen once. This TCR derives from a human donor with Susac syndrome. Material for sequencing was CD4+ T cells from PBMCs. The chain is built from TRBV4-2 and TRBJ2-3, with 15 bases identical to TRBD2. DNA for the CDR3: TGTGCCAGCAGCCCTGGGACTAGCGGGAGGTCAGATACGCAGTATTTT. The encoded protein is CASSPGTSGRSDTQYF.